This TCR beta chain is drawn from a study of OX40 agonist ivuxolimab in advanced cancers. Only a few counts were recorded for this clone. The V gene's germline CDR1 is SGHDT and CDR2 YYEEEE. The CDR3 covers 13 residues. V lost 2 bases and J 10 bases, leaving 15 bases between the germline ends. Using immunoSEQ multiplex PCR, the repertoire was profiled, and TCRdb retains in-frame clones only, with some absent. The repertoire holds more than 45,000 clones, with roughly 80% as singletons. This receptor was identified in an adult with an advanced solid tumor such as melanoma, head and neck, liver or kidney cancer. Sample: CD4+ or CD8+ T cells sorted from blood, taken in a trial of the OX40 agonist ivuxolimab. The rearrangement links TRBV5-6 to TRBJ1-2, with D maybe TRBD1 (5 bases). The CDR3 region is CASSFHRTMVYTF. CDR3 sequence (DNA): TGTGCCAGCAGCTTCCACAGGACTATGGTCTACACCTTC.